This record concerns one T cell receptor (beta chain) sequence. Its antigen is undetermined. The record originates from a study of graft-versus-host responses after intestinal transplantation. At the level of the study: All recipients got anti-thymocyte globulin induction, then tacrolimus and steroids for three to four years. Study-wide points: There was an association between peak levels of circulating GvH clones and early post-transplant HvG declines.

CDR3 length: 13 amino acids. Germline V CDR1 and CDR2: SGHDT, YYEEEE. Trimming removed 2 bases from V and 1 base from J, with 7 bases in between. Libraries were prepared by immunoSEQ multiplex PCR; TCRdb keeps only in-frame clonotypes and omits some of them. This table has approximately 58,000 clones, more than 75% appearing once. This receptor was obtained from a human patient who received an intestinal transplant, so some T cells may come from the graft donor. The source was PBMCs, collected around 120 days after intestinal transplantation. The rearrangement uses TRBV5-6 and TRBJ2-7; D is undetermined. The CDR3 region is CASSFLGSYEQYF. Written as DNA, the CDR3 is TGTGCCAGCAGCTTTCTGGGGTCCTACGAGCAGTACTTC.